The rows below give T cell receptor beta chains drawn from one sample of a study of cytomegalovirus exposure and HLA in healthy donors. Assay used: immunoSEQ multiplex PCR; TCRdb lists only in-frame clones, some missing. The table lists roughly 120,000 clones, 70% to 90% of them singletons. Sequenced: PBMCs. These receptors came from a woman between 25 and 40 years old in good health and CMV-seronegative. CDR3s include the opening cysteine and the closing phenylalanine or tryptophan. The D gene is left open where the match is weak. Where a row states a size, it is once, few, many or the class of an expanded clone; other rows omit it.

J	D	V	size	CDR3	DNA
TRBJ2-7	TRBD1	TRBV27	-	CASSLSSGDRGPYEQYF	TGTGCCAGCAGTTTATCCAGCGGGGACAGGGGGCCCTACGAGCAGTACTTC
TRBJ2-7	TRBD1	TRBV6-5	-	CASTSGTGGYEQYF	TGTGCCAGCACCTCCGGGACAGGGGGCTACGAGCAGTACTTC
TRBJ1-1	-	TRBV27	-	CASSLSYPINSNTEAFF	TGTGCCAGCAGTTTATCTTACCCAATTAACTCAAACACTGAAGCTTTCTTT
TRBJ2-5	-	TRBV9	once	CASSVQGEETQYF	TGTGCCAGCAGCGTTCAAGGAGAAGAGACCCAGTACTTC
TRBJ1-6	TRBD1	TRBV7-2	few	CASSLGDRGSSPLHF	TGTGCCAGCAGCTTAGGGGACAGGGGCTCTTCACCCCTCCACTTT
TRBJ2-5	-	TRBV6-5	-	CASTGTPQETQYF	TGTGCCAGCACCGGGACACCTCAAGAGACCCAGTACTTC
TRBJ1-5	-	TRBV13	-	CASSRGEGGQPQHF	TGTGCCAGCAGCCGCGGGGAGGGCGGTCAGCCCCAGCATTTT
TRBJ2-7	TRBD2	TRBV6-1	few	CASISGGIGSYEQYF	TGTGCCAGCATTTCGGGGGGAATCGGCTCCTACGAGCAGTACTTC
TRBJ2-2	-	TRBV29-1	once	CSAWDTPRGTGELFF	TGCAGCGCCTGGGACACCCCCCGGGGCACCGGGGAGCTGTTTTTT
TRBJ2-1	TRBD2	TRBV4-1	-	CASSQESSTSGFYNEQFF	TGCGCCAGCAGCCAAGAATCGTCGACTAGCGGATTTTACAATGAGCAGTTCTTC
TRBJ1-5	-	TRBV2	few	CASRTEQPQHF	TGTGCCAGCAGGACAGAACAGCCCCAGCATTTT
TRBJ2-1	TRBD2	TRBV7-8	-	CASSLSLAGGLSRHNEQFF	TGTGCCAGCAGCTTATCCCTAGCGGGGGGGCTTAGTCGCCACAATGAGCAGTTCTTC
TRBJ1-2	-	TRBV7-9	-	CASSFQGRGYTF	TGTGCCAGCAGCTTTCAGGGCCGGGGCTACACCTTC
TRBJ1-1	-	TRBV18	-	CASSSSVDTEAFF	TGTGCCAGCTCGAGTTCCGTGGACACTGAAGCTTTCTTT
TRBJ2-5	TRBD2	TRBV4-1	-	CASSRLAGVWQETQYF	TGCGCCAGCAGCCGCTTAGCGGGGGTATGGCAAGAGACCCAGTACTTC
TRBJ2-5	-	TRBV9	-	CASSVDSLETQYF	TGTGCCAGCAGCGTAGACAGTTTGGAGACCCAGTACTTC
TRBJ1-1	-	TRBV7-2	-	CASSFSGTEAFF	TGTGCCAGCAGCTTCTCGGGAACTGAAGCTTTCTTT
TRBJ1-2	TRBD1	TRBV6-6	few	CASSQGDLSYGYTF	TGTGCCAGCAGCCAGGGGGACCTTAGCTATGGCTACACCTTC
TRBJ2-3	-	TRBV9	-	CASSVGGPRDTQYF	TGTGCCAGCAGCGTAGGAGGCCCCAGAGATACGCAGTATTTT
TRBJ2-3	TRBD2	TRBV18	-	CASSQRGGLTDTQYF	TGTGCCAGCTCTCAGCGGGGGGGCCTGACAGATACGCAGTATTTT
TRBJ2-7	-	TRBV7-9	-	CASSLSDSLLTYEQYF	TGTGCCAGCAGCTTATCAGACAGCCTTTTAACCTACGAGCAGTACTTC
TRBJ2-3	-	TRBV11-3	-	CASSFSGGITDTQYF	TGTGCCAGCAGCTTTTCAGGGGGGATCACAGATACGCAGTATTTT
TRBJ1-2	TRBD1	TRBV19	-	CASSPDRVYGYTF	TGTGCCAGTAGTCCCGACAGGGTCTATGGCTACACCTTC
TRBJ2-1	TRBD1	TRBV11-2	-	CASSLDRGGEQFF	TGTGCCAGCAGCTTGGACAGGGGTGGTGAGCAGTTCTTC
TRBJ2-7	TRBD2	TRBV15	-	CATSTSGGTGEYF	TGTGCCACCAGCACTAGCGGGGGGACCGGGGAGTACTTC
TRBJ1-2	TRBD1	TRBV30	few	CASLGDRDYGYTF	TGTGCCTCCCTTGGGGACAGGGACTATGGCTACACCTTC
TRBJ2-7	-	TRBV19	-	CASQPRGRADEQYF	TGTGCCAGTCAACCCCGCGGCAGGGCTGACGAGCAGTACTTC
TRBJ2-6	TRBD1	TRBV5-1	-	CASSAGQGAGSGANVLTF	TGCGCCAGCAGCGCCGGACAGGGGGCCGGCTCTGGGGCCAACGTCCTGACTTTC
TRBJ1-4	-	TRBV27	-	CASSFAEGQKLFF	TGTGCCAGCAGTTTCGCGGAAGGCCAAAAACTGTTTTTT
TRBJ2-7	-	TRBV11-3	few	CASSFTLVRYEQYF	TGTGCCAGCAGCTTCACGCTAGTCCGATACGAGCAGTACTTC
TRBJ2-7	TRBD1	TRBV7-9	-	CASSGQEFYEQYF	TGTGCCAGCAGCGGACAGGAGTTCTACGAGCAGTACTTC
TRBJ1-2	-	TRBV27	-	CASSSMANYGYTF	TGTGCCAGCAGTTCTATGGCTAACTATGGCTACACCTTC
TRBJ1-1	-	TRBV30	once	CAWSPSRNTEAFF	TGTGCCTGGAGCCCTAGCAGGAACACTGAAGCTTTCTTT
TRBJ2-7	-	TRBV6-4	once	CASSDFPGSYEQYF	TGTGCCAGCAGTGACTTTCCGGGCTCCTACGAGCAGTACTTC
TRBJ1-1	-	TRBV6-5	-	CASRARTNRGTEAFF	TGTGCCAGCAGGGCCCGGACCAATAGGGGGACTGAAGCTTTCTTT
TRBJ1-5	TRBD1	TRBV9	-	CASSAQTGLGQPQHF	TGTGCCAGCAGCGCCCAGACAGGGCTGGGGCAGCCCCAGCATTTT
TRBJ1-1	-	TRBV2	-	CASLGGEAFF	TGTGCCAGCTTGGGGGGGGAAGCTTTCTTT
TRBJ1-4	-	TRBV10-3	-	CAISPGLGEKLFF	TGTGCCATCAGTCCTGGACTGGGTGAAAAACTGTTTTTT
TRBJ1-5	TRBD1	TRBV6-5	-	CASSLTGGPQHF	TGTGCCAGCAGTTTAACAGGGGGGCCCCAGCATTTT
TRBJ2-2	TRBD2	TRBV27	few	CASSRRTSGRNTGELFF	TGTGCCAGCAGTCGACGGACTAGCGGGAGGAACACCGGGGAGCTGTTTTTT
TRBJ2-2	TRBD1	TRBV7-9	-	CASRGDRHTGELFF	TGTGCCAGCAGAGGGGACAGACACACCGGGGAGCTGTTTTTT
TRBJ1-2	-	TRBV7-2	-	CASSPPPFAAFVGYTF	TGTGCCAGCAGCCCTCCCCCCTTTGCGGCCTTTGTCGGCTACACCTTC
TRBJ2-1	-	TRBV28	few	CASSLYGGNEQFF	TGTGCCAGCAGTTTATATGGGGGGAATGAGCAGTTCTTC
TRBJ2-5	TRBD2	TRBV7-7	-	CASSRTSGVETQYF	TGTGCCAGCAGCCGGACTAGCGGGGTTGAGACCCAGTACTTC
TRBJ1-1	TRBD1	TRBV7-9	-	CASSPKGFRGSLGETEAFF	TGTGCCAGCAGCCCAAAGGGATTCAGGGGGTCCCTTGGGGAGACTGAAGCTTTCTTT
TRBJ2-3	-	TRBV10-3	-	CATTFQGGADTQYF	TGTGCCACCACATTCCAGGGGGGTGCAGATACGCAGTATTTT
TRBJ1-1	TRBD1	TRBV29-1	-	CSLMDRGDTEAFF	TGCAGCCTAATGGACAGGGGTGACACTGAAGCTTTCTTT
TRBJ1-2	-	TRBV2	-	CASAQGRQIYGYTF	TGTGCCAGCGCCCAGGGGCGGCAGATCTATGGCTACACCTTC
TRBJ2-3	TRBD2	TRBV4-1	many	CASSRTSGGTDTQYF	TGCGCCAGCAGTCGAACTAGCGGGGGGACGGATACGCAGTATTTT
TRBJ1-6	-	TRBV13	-	CASSHGSGNSPLHF	TGTGCCAGCAGTCATGGGTCAGGTAATTCACCCCTCCACTTT
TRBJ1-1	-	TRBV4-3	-	CASSRASRNTEAFF	TGCGCCAGCAGCCGGGCAAGTCGGAACACTGAAGCTTTCTTT